A single sample gave rise to the 24 T cell receptor beta chains below, sequenced in a study of OX40 agonist ivuxolimab in advanced cancers. The assay was immunoSEQ multiplex PCR, and TCRdb's table has in-frame clones only and misses some. The data contain 50,000 or so clones, approximately 88% of them singletons. Material: CD4+ or CD8+ T cells sorted from blood, obtained in a trial of the OX40 agonist ivuxolimab. These receptors were taken from an adult with an advanced solid tumor such as melanoma, head and neck, liver or kidney cancer.

For the CDR3, the DNA is TGTGCCAGCACTTCGAGACTAGCGGAAAAGCAGTTCTTC. It specifies CASTSRLAEKQFF. V usage is TRBV28 and J usage is TRBJ2-1, with 9 bases matching TRBD2. V dropped 7 bases and J dropped 11; count of bases not matched to a gene: 9. This CDR3 has 13 residues. Germline V gene sequence: CDR1 MDHEN, CDR2 SYDVKM. The full variable domain, with the rest looked up from reference TRBV28 and TRBJ2-1, is DVKVTQSSRYLVKRTGEKVFLECVQDMDHENMFWYRQDPGLGLRLIYFSYDVKMKEKGDIPEGYSVSREKKERFSLILESASTNQTSMYLCASTSRLAEKQFFGPGTRLTVL.

The rearrangement joins TRBV6-1 to TRBJ2-5, with D possibly matching TRBD1 (6 bases). The DNA end is a closer match to TRBJ2-7, so the J assignment may be wrong. There are 13 residues in the CDR3. Germline CDR1 MNHNS, CDR2 SASEGT. The CDR3 DNA reads TGTGCCAGCTCGAAGGGGGTTCTCTACGAGCAGTACTTC. Translation: CASSKGVLYEQYF.

The rearrangement uses TRBV28 and TRBJ2-5; D is undetermined. The CDR3 loop spans 15 amino acids. Trimming took 5 bases from V and 0 from J, leaving 13 bases between them. Germline CDR1 and CDR2: MDHEN and SYDVKM. DNA for the CDR3: TGTGCCAGCAGTCCCCCCCCGCCCCACCAAGAGACCCAGTACTTC. Its translation: CASSPPPPHQETQYF.

The chain employs TRBV6-1 and TRBJ1-4; 11 bases agree with TRBD1. The CDR3 consists of 15 residues. Germline V gene data show CDR1 as MNHNS and CDR2 as SASEGT. V gave up 4 bases and J gave up 7 bases; unmatched junction bases: 5. CDR3 amino acids: CASSVSGTGGEKLFF. DNA of the CDR3: TGTGCCAGCAGTGTCTCCGGGACAGGGGGTGAAAAACTGTTTTTT.

The rearrangement joins TRBV5-1 to TRBJ1-6; 9 bases fit TRBD1. This CDR3 is built from 15 residues. In germline, CDR1 is SGHRS, CDR2 YFSETQ. Unmatched junction bases numbered 3, after V lost 0 bases and J lost 8 bases. The CDR3 DNA sequence: TGCGCCAGCAGCTTGGAACAGGGGGCAGATTCACCCCTCCACTTT. Amino acids: CASSLEQGADSPLHF. Full variable domain (outside the CDR3, taken from reference TRBV5-1 and TRBJ1-6): KAGVTQTPRYLIKTRGQQVTLSCSPISGHRSVSWYQQTPGQGLQFLFEYFSETQRNKGNFPGRFSGRQFSNSRSEMNVSTLELGDSALYLCASSLEQGADSPLHFGNGTRLTVT.

J is TRBJ2-7 and V is TRBV5-4, with TRBD2 matching over 10 bases. CDR1 and CDR2 from the germline V gene are SGHNT and YYREEE (reference sequence). The CDR3 consists of 16 residues. CDR3 sequence: CASSQDPSGGAHEQYV. CDR3 coding DNA: TGCGCCAGCAGCCAAGATCCCAGCGGGGGGGCCCACGAGCAGTACGTC.

The chain employs TRBV7-9 and TRBJ2-1; D is uncertain. The germline V gene encodes CDR1 SEHNR and CDR2 FQNEAQ (reference sequence). The CDR3 contains 14 residues. V was pared by 0 bases and J by 3 bases, with 6 bases between. The CDR3 region is CASSLAGGYNEQFF. CDR3 DNA: TGTGCCAGCAGCTTAGCCGGCGGCTACAATGAGCAGTTCTTC.

The chain links TRBV27 to TRBJ1-1; 7 bases map to TRBD1. Germline V gives CDR1 MNHEY, CDR2 SMNVEV (reference sequence). V shed 6 bases and J 5 bases; nucleotides not matched to a gene: 12. The CDR3 sequence is 15 residues long. CDR3 residues: CASSRSITGATEAFF. CDR3 coding DNA: TGTGCCAGCAGCCGTTCCATAACAGGGGCGACTGAAGCTTTCTTT.

This chain links TRBV2 with TRBJ2-3; no firm D call. Germline CDR1 SNHLY, CDR2 FYNNEI. This CDR3 has 14 amino acids. V lost 6 bases to trimming and J lost 4 bases, with 14 bases between them. CDR3 loop: CASSPRLGSDTQYF. CDR3 DNA sequence: TGTGCCAGCAGCCCGCGCCTAGGCTCAGATACGCAGTATTTT. Looking up the rest from reference TRBV2 and TRBJ2-3 gives the full variable domain: EPEVTQTPSHQVTQMGQEVILRCVPISNHLYFYWYRQILGQKVEFLVSFYNNEISEKSEIFDDQFSVERPDGSNFTLKIRSTKLEDSAMYFCASSPRLGSDTQYFGPGTRLTVL.

The chain couples TRBV11-2 to TRBJ2-1, with TRBD2 identical over 10 bases. V dropped 2 bases and J dropped 7; count of bases not matched to a gene: 14. The CDR3 is 18 residues long. The V gene's germline CDR1 is SGHAT and CDR2 FQNNGV. Written as DNA, the CDR3 is TGTGCCAGCAGCTTAACCTGGAGGAGCGGGAGGGCCCGGAATGAGCAGTTCTTC. Its protein product is CASSLTWRSGRARNEQFF.

The chain uses TRBV28 and TRBJ1-1; 7 positions match TRBD1. J was trimmed by 4 bases and V by 7 bases; bases with no gene match: 9. Germline-derived CDR1 and CDR2 are MDHEN and SYDVKM. This CDR3 contains 14 residues. In DNA, the CDR3 is TGTGCCAGCAACTCCTACACAGGGGCCACTGAAGCTTTCTTT. Translating it yields CASNSYTGATEAFF.

This clone occurred a few times. The genes are TRBV10-3 and TRBJ1-1; D is unresolved. V was pared by 3 bases and J by 10 bases, with 15 bases between. The CDR3 loop spans 13 amino acids. Germline lookup yields CDR1 ENHRY and CDR2 SYGVKD. The CDR3 reads CAISDQRPLVAFF. Here the CDR3 DNA reads TGTGCCATCAGTGATCAAAGGCCCCTGGTAGCTTTCTTT.

This chain connects TRBV6-1 to TRBJ2-3; 9 positions agree with TRBD2. The CDR3 covers 17 residues. Germline V gene lookup returns CDR1 MNHNS and CDR2 SASEGT. With V trimmed by 4 bases and J by 0 bases, 8 bases remained unmatched. The CDR3 here is CASSAQTSGTSTDTQYF. CDR3 coding DNA: TGTGCCAGCAGTGCTCAGACTAGCGGTACTAGCACAGATACGCAGTATTTT.

The gene calls are TRBV11-3 and TRBJ2-7; D is undetermined. Germline V gene data show CDR1 as SGHNT and CDR2 as YENEEA. Trimming left V 5 bases short and J 3 bases short, with 11 bases between. CDR3 size: 13 residues. DNA for the CDR3: TGTGCCAGCAGCGATAGAGGTCACTACGAGCAGTACTTC. Protein: CASSDRGHYEQYF.

This chain connects TRBV5-1 to TRBJ1-2, with a tentative D call TRBD1 (5 bases). CDR1 SGHRS and CDR2 YFSETQ come from the germline V gene. The CDR3 covers 14 residues. V dropped 0 bases and J dropped 2 bases, with 8 bases sitting between them. The CDR3 sequence is CASSLAGTNYGYTF. CDR3 nucleotide sequence: TGCGCCAGCAGCTTGGCCGGGACCAACTATGGCTACACCTTC.

The chain couples TRBV2 to TRBJ2-6; D tentatively fits TRBD1 or TRBD2 (5 bases each). CDR3 length: 14 residues. Per germline, CDR1 SNHLY and CDR2 FYNNEI. Trimming removed 11 bases from V and 1 base from J, with 12 bases in between. The CDR3 bases are TGTGCCGGTCGGGGCATATCTGGGGCCAACGTCCTGACTTTC. It yields the protein CAGRGISGANVLTF.

CDR3: CASSRPGTGRNEQFF. Here the CDR3 DNA reads TGTGCCAGCAGCCGTCCCGGGACAGGGCGGAATGAGCAGTTCTTC. The V call is TRBV2, the J call TRBJ2-1; the match to TRBD1 covers 9 bases. The length of the CDR3 is 15 residues. Germline lookup yields CDR1 SNHLY and CDR2 FYNNEI. Trimming removed 6 bases from V and 7 bases from J; junction bases left unmatched: 10. The complete variable domain, with remaining parts taken from reference TRBV2 and TRBJ2-1, reads EPEVTQTPSHQVTQMGQEVILRCVPISNHLYFYWYRQILGQKVEFLVSFYNNEISEKSEIFDDQFSVERPDGSNFTLKIRSTKLEDSAMYFCASSRPGTGRNEQFFGPGTRLTVL.

This clone was picked up one time. V is TRBV2 and J is TRBJ2-4; possibly TRBD2 for D (5 bases). This CDR3 has 14 residues. V was shortened by 6 bases and J by 1 base, with 10 bases between the two germline ends. Germline V CDR1 and CDR2: SNHLY, FYNNEI. The CDR3 is CASRPGEAKNIQYF. The CDR3 DNA sequence: TGTGCCAGCAGGCCTGGGGAGGCCAAAAACATTCAGTACTTC.

The chain uses TRBV19 and TRBJ1-2; 10 positions match TRBD1. Germline lookup yields CDR1 LNHDA and CDR2 SQIVND (reference sequence). V gave up 7 bases and J gave up 4 bases; unmatched junction bases: 6. This CDR3 spans 14 amino acids. The CDR3: CASKRTGGGYGYTF. The CDR3 DNA is TGTGCCAGTAAACGGACAGGGGGGGGCTATGGCTACACCTTC. Variable domain in full (rest from reference TRBV19 and TRBJ1-2): DGGITQSPKYLFRKEGQNVTLSCEQNLNHDAMYWYRQDPGQGLRLIYYSQIVNDFQKGDIAEGYSVSREKKESFPLTVTSAQKNPTAFYLCASKRTGGGYGYTFGSGTRLTVV.

The V gene is TRBV6-5, the J gene TRBJ1-1, with a possible D match to TRBD1 (5 bases). There are 15 residues in the CDR3. Germline CDR1 is MNHEY and CDR2 is SVGAGI. Trimming took 6 bases from V and 4 from J, leaving 18 bases between them. The CDR3 loop reads CASRTGTASFTEAFF. The CDR3 DNA follows: TGTGCCAGCAGAACCGGGACTGCATCCTTCACTGAAGCTTTCTTT.

The chain carries TRBV9 and TRBJ2-6; unclear D gene. Germline V CDR1 and CDR2: SGDLS, YYNGEE. V was cut by 4 bases and J by 0 bases, with 8 bases left in between. The CDR3 sequence is 15 residues long. The CDR3 DNA is TGTGCCAGCAGCCCGTACCCCTCTGGGGCCAACGTCCTGACTTTC. Amino acid sequence: CASSPYPSGANVLTF.

The CDR3 coding sequence is TGTGCCAGCAGCTTAACTGGACAGGGGTATGAGACCCAGTACTTC. This gives the protein CASSLTGQGYETQYF. The chain joins TRBV7-3 to TRBJ2-5, with 9 bases aligning to TRBD1. Losses at the gene ends were 0 bases for V and 5 bases for J; bases not matched to a gene: 4. Germline assignment: CDR1 SGHTA and CDR2 FQGTGA. This CDR3 contains 15 residues.

The CDR3 DNA sequence: TGTGCCAGTAGTCAGGGGACAGGGTCCGACGCTTTCTTT. Protein product: CASSQGTGSDAFF. V and J are TRBV19 and TRBJ1-1, with TRBD1 matching over 9 bases. The CDR3 totals 13 residues. Germline CDR1 reads LNHDA; CDR2 reads SQIVND (reference sequence). The V and J ends lost 5 bases and 11 bases, in that order; junction bases with no gene match: 9.

The chain carries TRBV14 and TRBJ2-1; 9 bases map to TRBD1. This CDR3 has 17 residues. The trim removed 1 base at V and 2 bases at J, leaving 6 bases unmatched. CDR1 and CDR2 (germline): SGHDN, FVKESK. The CDR3 nucleotides read TGTGCCAGCAGCCAAGTGGACAGGGGACCCCCCTACAATGAGCAGTTCTTC. This gives the protein CASSQVDRGPPYNEQFF. The full variable domain, with the rest looked up from reference TRBV14 and TRBJ2-1, is EAGVTQFPSHSVIEKGQTVTLRCDPISGHDNLYWYRRVMGKEIKFLLHFVKESKQDESGMPNNRFLAERTGGTYSTLKVQPAELEDSGVYFCASSQVDRGPPYNEQFFGPGTRLTVL.